Listed below are T cell receptor beta chains from one sample, sequenced in a study of beta chain features in type 1 diabetes. The repertoire was sequenced with immunoSEQ multiplex PCR; TCRdb's copy has only in-frame clones and lacks some. This table holds about half a million clones, over 25% found once. The specimen was naive CD4+ T cells from blood. These receptors came from a man aged 18 to 30 in good health. CDR3s include the opening cysteine and the closing phenylalanine or tryptophan. Each record gives: V gene, J gene, D gene, clone size, CDR3 protein, CDR3 DNA. The D gene is left open where the match is weak. Clone size appears in some rows only: once, few, many, or a class for an expanded clone.

v_call: TRBV6-5; j_call: TRBJ2-2; d_call: NA; clone_size: NA; cdr3_aa: CASRRVMNTGELFF; cdr3_nt: TGTGCCAGTCGGAGAGTGATGAACACCGGGGAGCTGTTTTTT
v_call: TRBV11-2; j_call: TRBJ2-3; d_call: NA; clone_size: NA; cdr3_aa: CASSLVGSSTDTQYF; cdr3_nt: TGTGCCAGCAGCTTAGTAGGTAGCAGCACAGATACGCAGTATTTT
v_call: TRBV29-1; j_call: TRBJ2-1; d_call: TRBD2; clone_size: NA; cdr3_aa: CSVAGTSTIEFF; cdr3_nt: TGCAGCGTTGCCGGGACTAGTACAATAGAGTTCTTC
v_call: TRBV7-2; j_call: TRBJ2-2; d_call: NA; clone_size: NA; cdr3_aa: CASSPGGGMSTGELFF; cdr3_nt: TGTGCCAGCAGCCCTGGTGGCGGGATGAGCACCGGGGAGCTGTTTTTT
v_call: TRBV20-1; j_call: TRBJ1-1; d_call: NA; clone_size: few; cdr3_aa: CSASTTEAFF; cdr3_nt: TGCAGTGCTAGTACAACTGAAGCTTTCTTT
v_call: TRBV5-4; j_call: TRBJ2-7; d_call: NA; clone_size: NA; cdr3_aa: CASSLDPASGYEQYF; cdr3_nt: TGTGCCAGCAGCTTGGATCCAGCTTCGGGCTACGAGCAGTACTTC
v_call: TRBV7-2; j_call: TRBJ2-7; d_call: NA; clone_size: few; cdr3_aa: CASSTGPAAGYEQYF; cdr3_nt: TGTGCCAGCAGCACCGGTCCGGCGGCAGGCTACGAGCAGTACTTC
v_call: TRBV7-2; j_call: TRBJ2-5; d_call: NA; clone_size: NA; cdr3_aa: CASSLLPGRWETQYF; cdr3_nt: TGTGCCAGCAGCTTATTGCCGGGGAGGTGGGAGACCCAGTACTTC
v_call: TRBV30; j_call: TRBJ2-7; d_call: TRBD2; clone_size: NA; cdr3_aa: CAWTSGPYEQYF; cdr3_nt: TGTGCCTGGACTAGCGGGCCCTACGAGCAGTACTTC
v_call: TRBV9; j_call: TRBJ2-3; d_call: NA; clone_size: NA; cdr3_aa: CASSVAGASTDTQYF; cdr3_nt: TGTGCCAGCAGCGTAGCCGGGGCTAGCACAGATACGCAGTATTTT
v_call: TRBV2; j_call: TRBJ2-1; d_call: TRBD2; clone_size: few; cdr3_aa: CASSVSAGGGYNEQFF; cdr3_nt: TGTGCCAGCAGTGTCTCCGCGGGAGGGGGGTACAATGAGCAGTTCTTC
v_call: TRBV7-2; j_call: TRBJ1-1; d_call: NA; clone_size: NA; cdr3_aa: CASSSDGRGTEAFF; cdr3_nt: TGTGCCAGCAGTTCCGATGGGAGAGGGACTGAAGCTTTCTTT
v_call: TRBV29-1; j_call: TRBJ2-7; d_call: TRBD1; clone_size: few; cdr3_aa: CSVETQDRCTYEQYF; cdr3_nt: TGCAGCGTTGAGACGCAGGACAGGTGTACCTACGAGCAGTACTTC
v_call: TRBV4-1; j_call: TRBJ1-5; d_call: NA; clone_size: few; cdr3_aa: CASSHGLGNQPQHF; cdr3_nt: TGCGCCAGCAGCCATGGACTAGGCAATCAGCCCCAGCATTTT
v_call: TRBV18; j_call: TRBJ2-5; d_call: TRBD2; clone_size: NA; cdr3_aa: CASSPFSGMRETQYF; cdr3_nt: TGTGCCAGCTCACCCTTCAGCGGGATGAGGGAGACCCAGTACTTC
v_call: TRBV30; j_call: TRBJ2-1; d_call: TRBD1; clone_size: few; cdr3_aa: CAWNPGPQGRFF; cdr3_nt: TGTGCCTGGAACCCAGGCCCACAGGGGAGGTTCTTC
v_call: TRBV29-1; j_call: TRBJ2-5; d_call: TRBD2; clone_size: NA; cdr3_aa: CSVYGTSGQETQYF; cdr3_nt: TGCAGCGTCTATGGGACTAGCGGGCAAGAGACCCAGTACTTC
v_call: TRBV18; j_call: TRBJ2-7; d_call: NA; clone_size: NA; cdr3_aa: CASSRDTNYEQYF; cdr3_nt: TGTGCCAGCTCACGGGACACCAACTACGAGCAGTACTTC
v_call: TRBV7-2; j_call: TRBJ2-2; d_call: NA; clone_size: few; cdr3_aa: CASSQQGSFTGELFF; cdr3_nt: TGTGCCAGCAGCCAACAGGGTAGTTTCACCGGGGAGCTGTTTTTT
v_call: TRBV6-6; j_call: TRBJ1-4; d_call: NA; clone_size: NA; cdr3_aa: CASSYVAGEKLFF; cdr3_nt: TGTGCCAGCAGTTATGTGGCGGGTGAAAAACTGTTTTTT
v_call: TRBV7-3; j_call: TRBJ2-3; d_call: NA; clone_size: NA; cdr3_aa: CASSAAYTDTQYF; cdr3_nt: TGTGCCAGCAGCGCAGCGTACACAGATACGCAGTATTTT
v_call: TRBV30; j_call: TRBJ1-1; d_call: NA; clone_size: few; cdr3_aa: CAWNPQGNTEAFF; cdr3_nt: TGTGCCTGGAATCCACAGGGGAACACTGAAGCTTTCTTT
v_call: TRBV7-2; j_call: TRBJ2-3; d_call: NA; clone_size: few; cdr3_aa: CASSLEGPDTQYF; cdr3_nt: TGTGCCAGCAGCTTAGAGGGGCCCGATACGCAGTATTTT
v_call: TRBV2; j_call: TRBJ1-5; d_call: NA; clone_size: few; cdr3_aa: CAIKGQGNQPQHF; cdr3_nt: TGTGCCATTAAGGGGCAGGGGAATCAGCCCCAGCATTTT
v_call: TRBV9; j_call: TRBJ2-7; d_call: TRBD1; clone_size: NA; cdr3_aa: CASSDGTGGGLEQYF; cdr3_nt: TGTGCCAGCAGCGACGGGACAGGGGGAGGTCTCGAGCAGTACTTC
v_call: TRBV20-1; j_call: TRBJ1-2; d_call: NA; clone_size: NA; cdr3_aa: CSAQGFRGYTF; cdr3_nt: TGCAGTGCTCAGGGGTTTCGGGGCTACACCTTC
v_call: TRBV2; j_call: TRBJ2-1; d_call: TRBD1; clone_size: NA; cdr3_aa: CASRLPTGNHNEQFF; cdr3_nt: TGTGCCAGCAGACTTCCGACAGGGAACCACAATGAGCAGTTCTTC
v_call: TRBV29-1; j_call: TRBJ2-7; d_call: NA; clone_size: NA; cdr3_aa: CSVARDTGYYEQYF; cdr3_nt: TGCAGCGTCGCCCGGGACACAGGGTACTACGAGCAGTACTTC
v_call: TRBV14; j_call: TRBJ1-5; d_call: NA; clone_size: few; cdr3_aa: CASSQLGSNQPQHF; cdr3_nt: TGTGCCAGCAGCCAATTGGGAAGCAATCAGCCCCAGCATTTT
v_call: TRBV5-1; j_call: TRBJ2-3; d_call: NA; clone_size: NA; cdr3_aa: CASSSYRDATDTQYF; cdr3_nt: TGCGCCAGCAGCTCCTACAGGGACGCCACAGATACGCAGTATTTT
v_call: TRBV29-1; j_call: TRBJ2-1; d_call: NA; clone_size: few; cdr3_aa: CSVVGGFSYNEQFF; cdr3_nt: TGCAGCGTTGTCGGGGGATTCTCCTACAATGAGCAGTTCTTC
v_call: TRBV5-4; j_call: TRBJ2-2; d_call: TRBD2; clone_size: NA; cdr3_aa: CASSQKAGEGTGELFF; cdr3_nt: TGTGCCAGCAGCCAAAAAGCGGGAGAGGGCACCGGGGAGCTGTTTTTT
v_call: TRBV5-6; j_call: TRBJ2-7; d_call: NA; clone_size: few; cdr3_aa: CASSLAGWYEQYF; cdr3_nt: TGTGCCAGCAGCTTGGCCGGGTGGTACGAGCAGTACTTC